These T cell receptor beta chains were read from a single sample in a study of sequential checkpoint blockade in melanoma. Data came from immunoSEQ multiplex PCR; TCRdb stores just in-frame clones and leaves some out. Seen here are over 10,000 clones, less than 75% observed once, and the top ten hold about a fifth. Specimen: CD8+ T cells sorted from blood (inferred from file names), collected from a patient given nivolumab and ipilimumab in sequence. Source of these receptors: a human donor with melanoma. The CDR3 runs from the conserved cysteine through the conserved F or W. The order of the fields is J gene, V gene, D gene, clone size, CDR3 DNA, CDR3 protein. D genes are given only for firm matches. Rows may omit the clone size; those that give it use once, few, many or a size class.

J: TRBJ1-1; V: TRBV27; D: -; size: few; DNA: TGTGCCAGCAGTTTATCGGACCCTAGGGGCACTGAAGCTTTCTTT; CDR3: CASSLSDPRGTEAFF
J: TRBJ2-2; V: TRBV4-3; D: -; size: -; DNA: TGCGCCAGCAGCCCGATGGGGGGGCCCGGGGAGCTGTTTTTT; CDR3: CASSPMGGPGELFF
J: TRBJ2-1; V: TRBV9; D: TRBD1; size: once; DNA: TGTGCCAGCAGCACCTCCGACAGGGGAAAGGGGATTGAGCAGTTCTTC; CDR3: CASSTSDRGKGIEQFF
J: TRBJ1-1; V: TRBV4-1; D: -; size: -; DNA: TGCGCCAGCAGCCAAGATCGGAGTATGCGAGTCACTGAAGCTTTCTTT; CDR3: CASSQDRSMRVTEAFF
J: TRBJ1-5; V: TRBV19; D: -; size: -; DNA: TGTGCCAGTAGTATAGATCCGAGTGTGAGGGATCAGCCCCAGCATTTT; CDR3: CASSIDPSVRDQPQHF
J: TRBJ1-4; V: TRBV4-3; D: -; size: -; DNA: TGCGCCAGCAGCCCCTTCTTCGGCCGGGATGAAAAACTGTTTTTT; CDR3: CASSPFFGRDEKLFF
J: TRBJ2-7; V: TRBV27; D: -; size: -; DNA: TGTGCCAGCAGTCCCAAGGACGGTGGGGAGGACGAGCAGTACTTC; CDR3: CASSPKDGGEDEQYF
J: TRBJ2-7; V: TRBV27; D: TRBD1; size: large; DNA: TGTGCCAGCAACGGTCCGGGACAGGGGACATACGAGCAGTACTTC; CDR3: CASNGPGQGTYEQYF
J: TRBJ2-7; V: TRBV4-2; D: -; size: -; DNA: TGTGCCAGCAGTGTTCAGGGGAACACCTACGAGCAGTACTTC; CDR3: CASSVQGNTYEQYF
J: TRBJ1-1; V: TRBV30; D: TRBD1; size: -; DNA: TGTGCCTGGAGTTCAGGGGGCGGCACTGAAGCTTTCTTT; CDR3: CAWSSGGGTEAFF
J: TRBJ1-1; V: TRBV6-1; D: TRBD1; size: -; DNA: TGTGCCAGCAGTGTCAGATCAGGGGGTTCTGAAGCTTTCTTT; CDR3: CASSVRSGGSEAFF
J: TRBJ2-1; V: TRBV10-3; D: TRBD2; size: -; DNA: TGTGCCATCAGTGAGTCGATGGCTAGCGGGGATTACAATGAGCAGTTCTTC; CDR3: CAISESMASGDYNEQFF
J: TRBJ2-4; V: TRBV9; D: TRBD2; size: once; DNA: TGTGCCAGCAGCTTCGGACTAGCGGGGGGGCCCAAAAACATTCAGTACTTC; CDR3: CASSFGLAGGPKNIQYF
J: TRBJ1-4; V: TRBV2; D: -; size: -; DNA: TGTGCCAGCAGTGACGAGGGACTGCTTAATGAAAAACTGTTTTTT; CDR3: CASSDEGLLNEKLFF
J: TRBJ2-1; V: TRBV5-1; D: TRBD2; size: -; DNA: TGCGCCAGCAGCGCGGGAGGAGGGACCTACAATGAGCAGTTCTTC; CDR3: CASSAGGGTYNEQFF
J: TRBJ2-7; V: TRBV5-1; D: TRBD1; size: -; DNA: TGCGCCAGCAGCTTGAGGGACAGGTACGAGCAGTACTTC; CDR3: CASSLRDRYEQYF
J: TRBJ2-7; V: TRBV9; D: -; size: -; DNA: TGTGCCAGCAGCGTATCAGGGATGGACTACGAGCAGTACTTC; CDR3: CASSVSGMDYEQYF
J: TRBJ2-7; V: TRBV7-9; D: TRBD2; size: -; DNA: TGTGCCAGCAGCTGGGGGGGACTAGCGGGAAAGGACGAGCAGTACTTC; CDR3: CASSWGGLAGKDEQYF
J: TRBJ2-2; V: TRBV4-1; D: -; size: -; DNA: TGCGCCAGCAGCCAAGGACTTAACACCGGGGAGCTGTTTTTT; CDR3: CASSQGLNTGELFF
J: TRBJ1-1; V: TRBV29-1; D: TRBD1; size: -; DNA: TGCAGCCGATACAGGGGGTCCCACACTGAAGCTTTCTTT; CDR3: CSRYRGSHTEAFF
J: TRBJ2-2; V: TRBV4-1; D: TRBD2; size: -; DNA: TGCGCCAGCAGCCAAGTACCGGGAGGTTCCGGGGAGCTGTTTTTT; CDR3: CASSQVPGGSGELFF
J: TRBJ2-3; V: TRBV28; D: TRBD2; size: -; DNA: TGTGCCAGCAGTTTTGGGAGGGGTCAATCAGATACGCAGTATTTT; CDR3: CASSFGRGQSDTQYF
J: TRBJ2-5; V: TRBV7-9; D: -; size: -; DNA: TGTGCCAGCAGCGCAACAGGGTTGGAAGAGACCCAGTACTTC; CDR3: CASSATGLEETQYF
J: TRBJ2-1; V: TRBV19; D: TRBD2; size: once; DNA: TGTGCCAGTAGTATAGTTGCGGGAGTTGACAATGAGCAGTTCTTC; CDR3: CASSIVAGVDNEQFF
J: TRBJ1-5; V: TRBV4-1; D: TRBD1; size: -; DNA: TGCGCCAGCAGCCAAGGGGAGGGACAGGGCAATCAGCCCCAGCATTTT; CDR3: CASSQGEGQGNQPQHF
J: TRBJ2-7; V: TRBV27; D: TRBD2; size: -; DNA: TGTGCCAGCAGTCTTACTCGGCTAGCGGGAGACGGCGAGCAGTACTTC; CDR3: CASSLTRLAGDGEQYF
J: TRBJ1-1; V: TRBV30; D: -; size: -; DNA: TGTGCCTGGAGTGTAGCCAGGGGGAACACTGAAGCTTTCTTT; CDR3: CAWSVARGNTEAFF
J: TRBJ2-7; V: TRBV15; D: TRBD2; size: medium-sized; DNA: TGTGCCACCAGCGATGGACTAGCGGGCTACGAGCAGTACTTC; CDR3: CATSDGLAGYEQYF
J: TRBJ1-6; V: TRBV7-2; D: -; size: -; DNA: TGTGCCAGCAGCTCCTATTATAATTCACCCCTCCACTTT; CDR3: CASSSYYNSPLHF